This T cell receptor beta chain was identified during a study of CD8 T cells in ankylosing spondylitis. V was pared by 6 bases and J by 3 bases, with 18 bases between. The CDR3 covers 15 residues. Germline assignment: CDR1 SNHLY and CDR2 FYNNEI. TCRdb passed the 5' RACE reads through MiXCR, listing each CDR3 protein once. The repertoire holds 250,000 or so distinct CDR3 sequences, with approximately 11% as singletons. The specimen was blood, either unsorted or a sorted T cell fraction (not recorded which). The clonotype comes from a male donor with ankylosing spondylitis or in good health (not recorded which). V usage is TRBV2 and J usage is TRBJ2-7; perhaps D is TRBD1 or TRBD2 (5 bases each). The CDR3 nucleotides are TGTGCCAGCAGGGGTTTACGGGACGACGACTACGAGCAGTACTTC. Protein: CASRGLRDDDYEQYF.